Shown below are 30 T cell receptor beta chains from a single sample sequenced in a study of blood T cell repertoires in COVID-19. Here immunoSEQ multiplex PCR was the method, and the copy in TCRdb shows in-frame clones only, minus some. The sample has about 150,000 clones, approximately 80% seen once. The specimen sequenced was PBMCs or T cells enriched from blood (not recorded which). These receptors were taken from a woman aged 50 to 60 who had recovered from COVID-19.

The chain links TRBV24-1 to TRBJ1-2; the D gene is possibly TRBD1 (6 bases). The CDR3 runs 12 residues. V was pared by 4 bases and J by 6 bases, with 8 bases between. Looked up from germline, CDR1 is KGHDR and CDR2 is SFDVKD. CDR3 nucleotide sequence: TGTGCCACCAGTGAAGACAGGAATGGCTACACCTTC. Protein product: CATSEDRNGYTF.

This rearrangement joins TRBV9 to TRBJ2-7; 7 bases are a match to TRBD1. Per germline, CDR1 SGDLS and CDR2 YYNGEE. After removal of 1 base from V and 0 bases from J, the junction contained 1 base not matched to a gene. The CDR3 runs 14 residues. The CDR3 reads CASSVRDSSYEQYF. The CDR3 nucleotides are TGTGCCAGCAGCGTAAGGGACAGCTCCTACGAGCAGTACTTC.

The chain has TRBV10-3 and TRBJ1-2; 8 bases match TRBD1. Germline V gene sequence: CDR1 ENHRY, CDR2 SYGVKD. The CDR3 is made up of 14 amino acids. V trimming: 6 bases; J trimming: 3 bases; junction bases outside the gene matches: 6. The CDR3 sequence: CAIRQTGADYGYTF. The CDR3 DNA reads as TGTGCCATCAGACAGACAGGGGCGGACTATGGCTACACCTTC.

The chain links TRBV9 to TRBJ2-3; unclear D gene. There are 14 residues in the CDR3. Germline V gene sequence: CDR1 SGDLS, CDR2 YYNGEE. The V gene lost 2 bases and the J gene lost 0 bases, with 7 bases spanning the gap. CDR3 amino acids: CASSVHSSTDTQYF. CDR3 nucleotides: TGTGCCAGCAGCGTCCACAGTAGCACAGATACGCAGTATTTT.

This rearrangement joins TRBV6-5 to TRBJ1-2; unclear D gene. Looked up from germline, CDR1 is MNHEY and CDR2 is SVGAGI. The V gene lost 7 bases and the J gene lost 8 bases, with 17 bases spanning the gap. CDR3 length equals 13 residues. DNA of the CDR3: TGTGCCAGCACCGACCAGCTCTCGGGAGGCTACACCTTC. Translated: CASTDQLSGGYTF.

The chain employs TRBV5-1 and TRBJ1-2; TRBD1 matches 7 bases. Looked up from germline, CDR1 is SGHRS and CDR2 is YFSETQ. CDR3 size: 14 residues. The J segment lost 8 bases and the V segment lost 6 bases, leaving 13 bases of the junction unmatched. The CDR3 sequence is CASTQGGSSHGYTF. Written as DNA, the CDR3 is TGCGCCAGCACCCAGGGGGGTTCTAGTCACGGCTACACCTTC.

This chain connects TRBV19 to TRBJ2-3; 9 positions agree with TRBD1. CDR1 LNHDA and CDR2 SQIVND come from the germline V gene (reference sequence). V dropped 6 bases and J dropped 1; count of bases not matched to a gene: 5. The CDR3 has 15 amino acids. CDR3 sequence reads: CASRDRGRRTDTQYF. The CDR3, as DNA: TGTGCCAGTAGGGACAGGGGAAGGCGCACAGATACGCAGTATTTT.

The chain couples TRBV6-5 to TRBJ1-2; 7 positions agree with TRBD1. The CDR3 consists of 13 residues. The J segment lost 8 bases and the V segment lost 5 bases, leaving 8 bases of the junction unmatched. Per germline, CDR1 MNHEY and CDR2 SVGAGI. In DNA form, the CDR3 reads TGTGCCAGCAGTACGGGACAGTCCTTCGGCTACACCTTC. Its protein product is CASSTGQSFGYTF.

Only a few counts were recorded for this clone. V usage is TRBV12-3 or TRBV12-4 and J usage is TRBJ1-2, with D possibly being TRBD1 (5 bases). The CDR3 is 13 amino acids. The V end lost 5 bases, the J end lost 4 bases, and 11 bases lay between the germline ends. This CDR3 is CASSPGDFYGYTF. DNA for the CDR3: TGTGCCAGCAGTCCGGGGGACTTCTATGGCTACACCTTC.

The chain couples TRBV10-3 to TRBJ1-5; no firm D call. The CDR3 has 15 residues. The V gene's germline CDR1 is ENHRY and CDR2 SYGVKD. V gave up 0 bases and J gave up 5 bases, with 11 bases separating them. The CDR3: CAISESTGLDQPQHF. CDR3 nucleotides: TGTGCCATCAGTGAGTCGACGGGGTTGGATCAGCCCCAGCATTTT.

This clone was counted between two and nine times. V is TRBV24-1 and J is TRBJ1-5, with 7 bases fitting TRBD1. The CDR3 has 16 residues. In germline, CDR1 is KGHDR, CDR2 SFDVKD. The trim removed 3 bases at V and 6 bases at J, leaving 10 bases unmatched. CDR3 in DNA: TGTGCCACCAGTGATCCGGGACAGAAGTTAACTCAGCCCCAGCATTTT. This codes for CATSDPGQKLTQPQHF.

J is TRBJ1-1 and V is TRBV4-1, with TRBD1 matching 10 bases. The CDR3 has 18 amino acids. The trim removed 3 bases at V and 5 bases at J, leaving 15 bases unmatched. CDR1 is MGHRA and CDR2 is YSYEKL in the germline V gene. CDR3 residues: CASSQGSGQGRWGTEAFF. The CDR3 DNA sequence: TGCGCCAGCAGCCAGGGATCGGGACAGGGGCGCTGGGGGACTGAAGCTTTCTTT.

The chain recombines TRBV18 with TRBJ2-7, with a possible D match to TRBD1 (5 bases). Trimming left V 8 bases short and J 2 bases short, with 10 bases between. The CDR3 spans 12 residues. Germline loops: CDR1 KGHSH, CDR2 LQKENI. CDR3 in amino acids: CASAEQAYEQYV. CDR3 DNA sequence: TGTGCCAGCGCCGAACAGGCCTACGAGCAGTACGTC.

CDR3: CSVSIGEGSPLHF. DNA of the CDR3: TGCAGCGTTTCAATTGGTGAGGGATCACCCCTCCACTTT. The chain couples TRBV29-1 to TRBJ1-6; the D is unclear. This CDR3 is built from 13 residues. CDR1 and CDR2 (germline): SQVTM, ANQGSEA. Trimming shortened V by 5 bases and J by 10 bases, and 15 bases separated the two germline ends.

This clone was observed a few times. This chain's CDR3 is CASRATGGYGYTF. The DNA for the CDR3 is TGTGCCAGTAGGGCGACAGGTGGATATGGCTACACCTTC. The rearrangement links TRBV19 to TRBJ1-2, with D possibly matching TRBD1 (6 bases). Germline loops: CDR1 LNHDA, CDR2 SQIVND (reference sequence). The CDR3 length is 13 residues. Trimming took off 6 bases at V and 5 bases at J, with 13 bases between the two ends.

V and J are TRBV20-1 and TRBJ1-1, with TRBD1 as a possible D gene (6 bases). V was shortened by 3 bases and J by 5 bases, with 13 bases between the two germline ends. CDR3 length equals 13 residues. The germline V gene encodes CDR1 DFQATT and CDR2 SNEGSKA (reference sequence). CDR3 sequence reads: CSASRGAGTEAFF. CDR3 bases: TGCAGTGCTAGTCGGGGGGCAGGGACTGAAGCTTTCTTT.

The chain carries TRBV18 and TRBJ1-4; D gene uncertain. CDR1 is KGHSH, CDR2 LQKENI, per germline. The CDR3 has 16 amino acids. The V and J ends lost 6 bases and 4 bases respectively, with 18 bases between them. The CDR3 DNA is TGTGCCAGCTCCCATTCCCGCCTCCTAGGTAATGAAAAACTGTTTTTT. Its protein product is CASSHSRLLGNEKLFF.

This clone came up once. This chain connects TRBV4-1 to TRBJ1-5; D is undetermined. The V gene's germline CDR1 is MGHRA and CDR2 YSYEKL. V was pared by 0 bases and J by 4 bases, with 13 bases between. The CDR3 runs to 16 residues. This CDR3 is CASSQDSGPQNQPQHF. In DNA, the CDR3 is TGCGCCAGCAGCCAAGATAGCGGGCCGCAAAATCAGCCCCAGCATTTT.

A few counts support this clone. V usage is TRBV15 and J usage is TRBJ1-3; unclear D gene. Trimming took 5 bases from V and 2 from J, leaving 7 bases between them. CDR3 length: 13 amino acids. CDR1 is LNHNV and CDR2 is YYDKDF in the germline V gene (reference sequence). This CDR3 is CATSYNPGNTIYF. The CDR3 DNA reads TGTGCCACCAGCTACAACCCTGGAAACACCATATATTTT.

The chain uses TRBV4-2 and TRBJ2-2, with TRBD1 matching 11 bases. This CDR3 contains 15 residues. Trimming at V came to 5 bases and at J to 5 bases, leaving 4 bases not matched to a gene. Germline lookup yields CDR1 LGHNA and CDR2 YNFKEQ. The CDR3 spells CASSSGQGDTGELFF. The CDR3 region has the DNA TGTGCCAGCAGCTCGGGACAGGGGGATACCGGGGAGCTGTTTTTT.

The chain recombines TRBV30 with TRBJ1-4, with D possibly TRBD1 on 5 matching bases. Trimming shortened V by 3 bases and J by 0 bases, and 17 bases separated the two germline ends. Germline CDR1 GTSNPN, CDR2 SVGIG (reference sequence). CDR3 size: 17 residues. This chain's CDR3 is CAWSRGAAEATNEKLFF. CDR3 DNA sequence: TGTGCCTGGAGCCGCGGGGCAGCGGAAGCAACTAATGAAAAACTGTTTTTT. The full variable domain, in which reference TRBV30 and TRBJ1-4 provide the parts outside the CDR3, is SQTIHQWPATLVQPVGSPLSLECTVEGTSNPNLYWYRQAAGRGLQLLFYSVGIGQISSEVPQNLSASRPQDRQFILSSKKLLLSDSGFYLCAWSRGAAEATNEKLFFGSGTQLSVL.

This chain's CDR3 is CASSPTGEGTGDYGYTF. The DNA of the CDR3 is TGTGCCAGCAGCCCGACAGGAGAAGGTACCGGTGACTATGGCTACACCTTC. The rearrangement uses TRBV28 and TRBJ1-2; D possibly corresponds to TRBD1 (6 bases). This CDR3 is built from 17 residues. Germline CDR1 MDHEN, CDR2 SYDVKM. V was shortened by 6 bases and J by 3 bases, with 23 bases between the two germline ends.

The V and J genes are TRBV24-1 and TRBJ2-1; 8 bases fit TRBD2. The CDR3 has 16 residues. After removal of 4 bases from V and 5 bases from J, the junction contained 9 bases not matched to a gene. The germline CDR1 and CDR2 sequences are KGHDR and SFDVKD. CDR3 amino acids: CATSDGVLAGHNEQFF. The CDR3, as DNA: TGTGCCACCAGTGACGGTGTGCTAGCGGGCCACAATGAGCAGTTCTTC.

This chain's CDR3 is CASSQDGARGPQRTGQRREAFF. CDR3 bases: TGCGCCAGCAGCCAAGATGGGGCAAGAGGGCCGCAAAGGACAGGGCAAAGAAGGGAAGCTTTCTTT. The chain links TRBV4-1 to TRBJ1-1; 8 positions agree with TRBD1. J lost 8 bases, V lost 0 bases, and 29 bases had no gene match. CDR3 length equals 22 residues. CDR1 is MGHRA, CDR2 YSYEKL, per germline.

This chain connects TRBV29-1 to TRBJ1-2; the D is unclear. Germline CDR1 SQVTM, CDR2 ANQGSEA. The V end was cut by 4 bases, the J end by 6 bases, with 9 bases between. The CDR3 runs 11 residues. Written as DNA, the CDR3 is TGCAGCGTTGCAGGCAGGAATGGCTACACCTTC. Residues: CSVAGRNGYTF.

The genes are TRBV5-1 and TRBJ2-5, with TRBD1 matching over 8 bases. This CDR3 is built from 15 residues. The ends lost 6 bases at V and 4 bases at J; junction bases unmatched: 11. Looked up from germline, CDR1 is SGHRS and CDR2 is YFSETQ. Here the CDR3 reads CASTLQGATAETQYF. CDR3 bases: TGCGCCAGCACCCTCCAGGGGGCGACGGCAGAGACCCAGTACTTC.

The chain joins TRBV5-1 to TRBJ2-5; 8 nucleotides line up with TRBD1. This CDR3 spans 16 amino acids. Trimming took 0 bases from V and 4 from J; bases not matched to a gene: 8. Germline-derived CDR1 and CDR2 are SGHRS and YFSETQ. CDR3 in amino acids: CASSLGAGGVSETQYF. CDR3 in DNA: TGCGCCAGCAGCTTGGGGGCAGGGGGCGTATCAGAGACCCAGTACTTC.

The V call is TRBV27, the J call TRBJ2-1; TRBD1 might be the D (5 bases). V was clipped by 6 bases and J by 6 bases, with 9 bases between them. The CDR3 has 12 amino acids. Germline CDR1 reads MNHEY; CDR2 reads SMNVEV (reference sequence). CDR3 in amino acids: CASRTTGNEQFF. The CDR3, as DNA: TGTGCCAGCAGAACAACAGGCAATGAGCAGTTCTTC.

The chain carries TRBV2 and TRBJ1-2; possible D gene TRBD1, 6 bases. With 3 bases removed from V and 8 bases from J, the gap between germline ends came to 13 bases. CDR3 size: 13 residues. Germline V gives CDR1 SNHLY, CDR2 FYNNEI. For the CDR3, the DNA is TGTGCCAGCAGTGAGGACAGCGCCCTCGGCTACACCTTC. It codes for CASSEDSALGYTF.

The gene calls are TRBV9 and TRBJ1-2; TRBD1 agrees at 9 bases. Germline-derived CDR1 and CDR2 are SGDLS and YYNGEE. The junction had 5 bases not matched to a gene; V was cut back by 2 bases and J by 6 bases. The CDR3 is 14 amino acids. The CDR3 DNA sequence: TGTGCCAGCAGCGTGGAGACAGGGGGAGATGGCTACACCTTC. This gives the protein CASSVETGGDGYTF.